Following are 25 T cell receptor beta chains from one sample sequenced in a study of lymphopenia after photon versus proton radiotherapy. This table comes from immunoSEQ multiplex PCR, and its TCRdb copy is limited to in-frame clones, with some not included. The table records over 50,000 clones, around 87% of them present only once. The specimen was peripheral blood, collected from a patient treated with photon-based radiotherapy. These receptor sequences come from a man aged 40-49 years with gastric cancer.

The chain couples TRBV5-6 to TRBJ2-7, with a tentative D call TRBD1 (6 bases). The CDR3 length is 13 residues. CDR1 is SGHDT and CDR2 is YYEEEE in the germline V gene. V dropped 4 bases and J dropped 3 bases, with 11 bases sitting between them. Written as DNA, the CDR3 is TGTGCCAGCAGCAACGACAGGTACTACGAGCAGTACTTC. It translates to CASSNDRYYEQYF.

This rearrangement joins TRBV4-1 to TRBJ1-4; D is ambiguous. Per germline, CDR1 MGHRA and CDR2 YSYEKL. This CDR3 spans 14 amino acids. V dropped 1 base and J dropped 1 base, with 4 bases sitting between them. The CDR3 DNA reads as TGCGCCAGCAGCCAAGGCAGAACTAATGAAAAACTGTTTTTT. It specifies CASSQGRTNEKLFF.

The rearrangement joins TRBV4-1 to TRBJ1-5; no clear D. Trimming cost V 1 base and J 6 bases, with 7 bases left between them. This CDR3 has 13 residues. The germline V gene has CDR1 MGHRA and CDR2 YSYEKL. CDR3 DNA sequence: TGCGCCAGCAGCCAAGTCTGGTCTCAGCCCCAGCATTTT. This encodes CASSQVWSQPQHF.

The chain carries TRBV9 and TRBJ2-1, with a possible D match to TRBD2 (6 bases). Germline CDR1 reads SGDLS; CDR2 reads YYNGEE. CDR3 length: 19 amino acids. Trimming cost V 4 bases and J 2 bases, with 25 bases left between them. As DNA, the CDR3 is TGTGCCAGCAGCTTACGGGGAGGAGCGGGTTGGGGTGCCTACAATGAGCAGTTCTTC. This codes for CASSLRGGAGWGAYNEQFF.

This chain links TRBV30 with TRBJ1-2; 8 bases align to TRBD1. V lost 0 bases to trimming and J lost 8 bases; unmatched junction nucleotides: 8. Germline V CDR1 and CDR2: GTSNPN, SVGIG (reference sequence). The CDR3 is made up of 14 amino acids. The CDR3: CAWSVRRDRLGYTF. For the CDR3, the DNA is TGTGCCTGGAGTGTACGGAGGGACAGGTTGGGCTACACCTTC.

This chain links TRBV4-2 with TRBJ1-2; weak D call: TRBD1 (5 bases). V was pared by 1 base and J by 4 bases, with 13 bases between. There are 15 residues in the CDR3. Germline CDR1 LGHNA, CDR2 YNFKEQ. CDR3 DNA sequence: TGTGCCAGCAGCCAAGGGGATCAGGGCAGCTATGGCTACACCTTC. It specifies CASSQGDQGSYGYTF.

This chain connects TRBV6-5 to TRBJ1-1; D unresolved. This CDR3 is built from 15 residues. V dropped 0 bases and J dropped 4 bases, with 12 bases sitting between them. Germline-derived CDR1 and CDR2 are MNHEY and SVGAGI. The CDR3 DNA is TGTGCCAGCAGTTACTCGAGTCTTTCTGGCACTGAAGCTTTCTTT. As protein: CASSYSSLSGTEAFF.

The genes are TRBV9 and TRBJ2-1; D unclear. CDR1 is SGDLS, CDR2 YYNGEE, per germline. The CDR3 length is 14 residues. Trimming removed 4 bases at V and 5 bases at J, with 13 bases between. The DNA for the CDR3 is TGTGCCAGCAGCCCCTCGTCTAGGGACAATGAGCAGTTCTTC. It translates to CASSPSSRDNEQFF.

This rearrangement joins TRBV27 to TRBJ2-7; D uncertain. The germline gives CDR1 MNHEY, CDR2 SMNVEV (reference sequence). The germline V and J ends were trimmed by 0 bases and 6 bases, with 15 bases remaining between them. This CDR3 spans 15 amino acids. The CDR3 nucleotides read TGTGCCAGCAGTTTATCAGGGTATACCCAATCCGAGCAGTACTTC. Encoded protein: CASSLSGYTQSEQYF.

The chain recombines TRBV18 with TRBJ1-4; 7 bases match TRBD1. The CDR3 is 16 residues long. With V trimmed by 2 bases and J by 4 bases, 7 bases remained unmatched. Per germline, CDR1 KGHSH and CDR2 LQKENI. The CDR3 DNA reads as TGTGCCAGCTCACCAGCACCCGGGACAGTTAATGAAAAACTGTTTTTT. It codes for CASSPAPGTVNEKLFF.

A remark on this clone: A single base separates this from a much larger clone, so it may be a read error. The chain carries TRBV5-4 and TRBJ1-2, with D maybe TRBD1 (6 bases). Germline V gene data show CDR1 as SGHNT and CDR2 as YYREEE (reference sequence). The CDR3 has 13 residues. Trimming stripped 4 bases from V and 2 bases from J, with 9 bases between. DNA of the CDR3: TGTGCCAGCAGCCACGACAGGAACTATGGCTACACCTTC. Translated, it gives CASSHDRNYGYTF.

J is TRBJ1-2 and V is TRBV6-5, with 7 bases aligning to TRBD1. The CDR3 extends over 13 amino acids. V dropped 5 bases and J dropped 5; count of bases not matched to a gene: 5. The germline V gene encodes CDR1 MNHEY and CDR2 SVGAGI. CDR3 residues: CASSLGTAYGYTF. CDR3 sequence (DNA): TGTGCCAGCAGTCTCGGGACAGCGTATGGCTACACCTTC.

The gene calls are TRBV6-6 and TRBJ1-5; tentative D call: TRBD1 (6 bases). The CDR3 runs 15 residues. Between the trimmed V and J ends, which lost 0 bases and 6 bases, there was a span of 12 bases. Germline V gene sequence: CDR1 MNHNY, CDR2 SVGAGI (reference sequence). The CDR3, as DNA: TGTGCCAGCAGTTACTCGAGGGCAGGGGTTCAGCCCCAGCATTTT. Amino acids: CASSYSRAGVQPQHF.

The V and J genes are TRBV7-2 and TRBJ1-2, with 9 bases lining up with TRBD1. The CDR3 extends over 16 amino acids. In germline, CDR1 is SGHTA, CDR2 FQGNSA. Trimming at V came to 4 bases and at J to 8 bases, leaving 14 bases not matched to a gene. The DNA of the CDR3 is TGTGCCAGCAGCTCAACAAAAACTAGGACAGGGGACGGCTACACCTTC. Amino acids: CASSSTKTRTGDGYTF.

V usage is TRBV15 and J usage is TRBJ2-3, with 12 bases aligning to TRBD2. The CDR3 is 16 amino acids. V was pared by 3 bases and J by 5 bases, with 6 bases of the junction left unmatched. Germline V gene sequence: CDR1 LNHNV, CDR2 YYDKDF (reference sequence). CDR3 amino acids: CATSSGTSGLGDTQYF. The CDR3, as DNA: TGTGCCACCAGCAGCGGGACTAGCGGGCTTGGAGATACGCAGTATTTT.

In nucleotides, the CDR3 is TGTGCCAGCAGTAGGGACAGGGGGCGGGAAAAACTGTTTTTT. Residues: CASSRDRGREKLFF. The V gene is TRBV6-5, the J gene TRBJ1-4, with 12 bases fitting TRBD1. The J segment lost 8 bases and the V segment lost 5 bases, leaving 3 bases of the junction unmatched. Germline CDR1 reads MNHEY; CDR2 reads SVGAGI. The CDR3 sequence is 14 residues long.

The chain recombines TRBV15 with TRBJ2-7; D not certain. The CDR3 runs to 14 residues. The germline V gene encodes CDR1 LNHNV and CDR2 YYDKDF (reference sequence). Deletions cut 5 bases from V and 3 bases from J, with 14 bases between. CDR3 protein: CATSAGPGRYEQYF. The CDR3 bases are TGTGCCACCAGCGCCGGACCGGGCCGCTACGAGCAGTACTTC.

The chain links TRBV5-1 to TRBJ2-1, with a tentative D call TRBD2 (6 bases). Trimming left V 3 bases short and J 8 bases short, with 15 bases between. Germline CDR1 and CDR2: SGHRS and YFSETQ. CDR3 size: 14 residues. This CDR3 is CASSWGGEVDEQFF. DNA for the CDR3: TGCGCCAGCAGCTGGGGCGGGGAGGTCGATGAGCAGTTCTTC.

J is TRBJ2-5 and V is TRBV5-1, with TRBD1 identical over 8 bases. Trimming at V came to 0 bases and at J to 5 bases, leaving 6 bases not matched to a gene. The CDR3 is 15 residues long. Germline CDR1 SGHRS, CDR2 YFSETQ. CDR3 sequence reads: CASSLDGQGGETQYF. In DNA, the CDR3 is TGCGCCAGCAGCTTGGATGGACAGGGCGGTGAGACCCAGTACTTC.

The rearrangement joins TRBV5-5 to TRBJ1-4; D not certain. The germline gives CDR1 SGHKS, CDR2 YYEKEE (reference sequence). The germline V and J ends were trimmed by 0 bases and 2 bases, with 11 bases remaining between them. CDR3 length equals 16 residues. The CDR3: CASSLVAEVTNEKLFF. CDR3 bases: TGTGCCAGCAGCTTGGTCGCCGAGGTCACTAATGAAAAACTGTTTTTT. Supplemented by reference TRBV5-5 and TRBJ1-4, the full variable domain reads DAGVTQSPTHLIKTRGQQVTLRCSPISGHKSVSWYQQVLGQGPQFIFQYYEKEERGRGNFPDRFSARQFPNYSSELNVNALLLGDSALYLCASSLVAEVTNEKLFFGSGTQLSVL.

This chain uses TRBV7-2 with TRBJ2-3, with D hard to call. Germline V gives CDR1 SGHTA, CDR2 FQGNSA. Trimming took off 5 bases at V and 0 bases at J, with 12 bases between the two ends. The CDR3 runs 15 residues. The CDR3 sequence is CASSPSGSSTDTQYF. The DNA for the CDR3 is TGTGCCAGCAGCCCCTCGGGCTCAAGCACAGATACGCAGTATTTT. Based on the CDR3 plus reference TRBV7-2 and TRBJ2-3, the full variable domain is GAGVSQSPSNKVTEKGKDVELRCDPISGHTALYWYRQSLGQGLEFLIYFQGNSAPDKSGLPSDRFSAERTGGSVSTLTIQRTQQEDSAVYLCASSPSGSSTDTQYFGPGTRLTVL.

The chain uses TRBV27 and TRBJ1-1; D remains ambiguous. Germline CDR1 MNHEY, CDR2 SMNVEV (reference sequence). The V end was cut by 2 bases, the J end by 1 base, with 5 bases between. The CDR3 extends over 13 amino acids. The CDR3 spells CASSLLRNTEAFF. In DNA, the CDR3 is TGTGCCAGCAGTTTACTAAGGAACACTGAAGCTTTCTTT.

The chain's CDR3 is CASSLAGALEAFF. CDR3 nucleotide sequence: TGTGCCAGCAGCTTGGCGGGGGCCCTGGAGGCTTTCTTT. The rearrangement joins TRBV5-6 to TRBJ1-1, with D perhaps TRBD1 (6 bases). Germline assignment: CDR1 SGHDT and CDR2 YYEEEE. The ends were cut back, 0 bases at V and 11 bases at J, with 14 bases in the middle. The CDR3 has 13 residues.

The V and J genes are TRBV4-2 and TRBJ2-1; weak D call: TRBD2 (6 bases). V lost 0 bases, J lost 5 bases, and 35 bases lay in between. CDR1 LGHNA and CDR2 YNFKEQ come from the germline V gene. CDR3 length: 23 amino acids. In DNA, the CDR3 is TGTGCCAGCAGCCAAGATTACGGCAGGGAGGATAGGTCCCCCAAACAATGGGACAATGAGCAGTTCTTC. Residues: CASSQDYGREDRSPKQWDNEQFF.

This chain uses TRBV7-3 with TRBJ2-3, with D possibly called TRBD1 or TRBD2 (6 bases each). CDR1 and CDR2 from the germline V gene are SGHTA and FQGTGA. Trimming stripped 3 bases from V and 1 base from J, with 11 bases between. This CDR3 has 15 amino acids. The CDR3 DNA reads TGTGCCAGCAGCTTCGGGGGCGGAGGCACAGATACGCAGTATTTT. Residues: CASSFGGGGTDTQYF.